Reported below is one T cell receptor beta chain. The V and J ends lost 5 bases and 9 bases, in that order; junction bases with no gene match: 17. Germline V gene lookup returns CDR1 SEHNR and CDR2 FQNEAQ (reference sequence). This CDR3 contains 17 residues. The data derive from a study of T cell changes during pregnancy in multiple sclerosis. Sequencing used immunoSEQ multiplex PCR; TCRdb keeps in-frame clones, though not all of them. The sample lists about 75,000 clones, over 85% occurring once. The sample in question was CD4+ T cells from peripheral blood mononuclear cells, obtained after pregnancy. The TCR sequence derives from a female donor with multiple sclerosis, enrolled in a pregnancy study. J is TRBJ2-2 and V is TRBV7-9; TRBD2 matches 8 bases. This CDR3 is CASSAPGGAAFLRELFF. The CDR3 DNA is TGTGCCAGCAGCGCGCCGGGGGGGGCGGCGTTCCTCCGGGAGCTGTTTTTT. The full variable domain, its missing parts supplied by reference TRBV7-9 and TRBJ2-2, is DTGVSQNPRHKITKRGQNVTFRCDPISEHNRLYWYRQTLGQGPEFLTYFQNEAQLEKSRLLSDRFSAERPKGSFSTLEIQRTEQGDSAMYLCASSAPGGAAFLRELFFGEGSRLTVL.